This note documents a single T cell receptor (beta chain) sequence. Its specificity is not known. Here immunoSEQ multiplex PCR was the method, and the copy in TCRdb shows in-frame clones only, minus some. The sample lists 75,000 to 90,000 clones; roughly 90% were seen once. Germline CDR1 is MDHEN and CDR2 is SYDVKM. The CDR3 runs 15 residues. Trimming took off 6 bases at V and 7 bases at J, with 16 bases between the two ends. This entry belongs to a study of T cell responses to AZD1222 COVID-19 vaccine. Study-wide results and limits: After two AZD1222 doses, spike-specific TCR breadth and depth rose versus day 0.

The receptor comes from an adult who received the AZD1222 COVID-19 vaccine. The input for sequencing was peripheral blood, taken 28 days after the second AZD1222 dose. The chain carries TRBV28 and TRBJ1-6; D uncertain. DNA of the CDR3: TGTGCCAGCAGCCTCTTAGGTGGGCGAAATTCACCCCTCCACTTT. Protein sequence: CASSLLGGRNSPLHF.